One and the same sample provided the 7 T cell receptor beta chains below, sequenced in a study of radiation and T cells in renal cell carcinoma. Specified time point: blood 4 weeks post-SBRT, at nephrectomy. The sample's treatment: 15 Gy SBRT to primary tumor, nephrectomy 4 weeks later. The data were produced by immunoSEQ multiplex PCR, yet TCRdb's version contains in-frame clones alone and is incomplete. The table includes over 30,000 clones, about 85% detected once. The material was blood, obtained from a patient whose treatment included radiotherapy and nephrectomy. The receptors come from a man aged 55-75 years with renal cell carcinoma.

The genes are TRBV30 and TRBJ1-3; TRBD1 might be the D (5 bases). V gave up 3 bases and J gave up 1 base, with 13 bases separating them. The CDR3 spans 15 residues. The germline CDR1 and CDR2 sequences are GTSNPN and SVGIG (reference sequence). The CDR3 DNA is TGTGCCTGGAGCTGGTGGCAGGGTTCTGGAAACACCATATATTTT. Encoded protein: CAWSWWQGSGNTIYF.

The V call is TRBV6-5, the J call TRBJ2-1, with TRBD2 matching over 8 bases. Germline V lookup: CDR1 MNHEY, CDR2 SVGAGI. The CDR3 runs to 14 residues. With V trimmed by 2 bases and J by 8 bases, 5 bases remained unmatched. This chain's CDR3 is CASSYRLAGDEQFF. For the CDR3, the DNA is TGTGCCAGCAGTTACCGGCTAGCGGGCGATGAGCAGTTCTTC.

The chain employs TRBV18 and TRBJ2-3; unclear D gene. This CDR3 has 12 amino acids. The ends were cut back, 0 bases at V and 6 bases at J, with 4 bases in the middle. Germline CDR1 reads KGHSH; CDR2 reads LQKENI. The DNA for the CDR3 is TGTGCCAGCTCACCACCGGTGGATACGCAGTATTTT. Its translation is CASSPPVDTQYF.

Only one count was recorded for this clone. CDR3 in DNA: TGTGCCAGCAGTTTACTTTCGGGAGCGCACGAGCAGTACTTC. Translated, it gives CASSLLSGAHEQYF. The chain links TRBV27 to TRBJ2-7; D might be TRBD2 (6 bases). The CDR3 totals 14 residues. V lost 2 bases to trimming and J lost 5 bases, with 13 bases between them. The germline CDR1 and CDR2 sequences are MNHEY and SMNVEV (reference sequence).

The CDR3 reads CASSLGWDSPYEQYF. Written as DNA, the CDR3 is TGCGCCAGCAGTCTAGGGTGGGACAGCCCATACGAGCAGTACTTC. This chain links TRBV23-1 with TRBJ2-7, with 7 positions matching TRBD1. TRBV23-1 is annotated as an ORF whose role is uncertain. Trimming cost V 4 bases and J 4 bases; bases outside gene matches: 10. This CDR3 region has 15 residues.

The V gene is TRBV9, the J gene TRBJ1-1, with D possibly matching TRBD1 (6 bases). V gave up 3 bases and J gave up 2 bases, with 14 bases separating them. From germline, CDR1 is SGDLS and CDR2 YYNGEE. The CDR3 has 15 residues. The CDR3 coding sequence is TGTGCCAGCAGCGCACGGACAGCAGTCAACACTGAAGCTTTCTTT. The encoded protein is CASSARTAVNTEAFF.

This clone has a single count. This chain's CDR3 is CASSLPLAGSSSYNEQFF. The CDR3 DNA follows: TGCGCCAGCAGCTTGCCCCTAGCGGGTTCGAGCTCCTACAATGAGCAGTTCTTC. V and J are TRBV5-1 and TRBJ2-1; 8 nucleotides align to TRBD2. The CDR3 totals 18 residues. V dropped 1 base and J dropped 0; count of bases not matched to a gene: 9. Germline V gives CDR1 SGHRS, CDR2 YFSETQ.